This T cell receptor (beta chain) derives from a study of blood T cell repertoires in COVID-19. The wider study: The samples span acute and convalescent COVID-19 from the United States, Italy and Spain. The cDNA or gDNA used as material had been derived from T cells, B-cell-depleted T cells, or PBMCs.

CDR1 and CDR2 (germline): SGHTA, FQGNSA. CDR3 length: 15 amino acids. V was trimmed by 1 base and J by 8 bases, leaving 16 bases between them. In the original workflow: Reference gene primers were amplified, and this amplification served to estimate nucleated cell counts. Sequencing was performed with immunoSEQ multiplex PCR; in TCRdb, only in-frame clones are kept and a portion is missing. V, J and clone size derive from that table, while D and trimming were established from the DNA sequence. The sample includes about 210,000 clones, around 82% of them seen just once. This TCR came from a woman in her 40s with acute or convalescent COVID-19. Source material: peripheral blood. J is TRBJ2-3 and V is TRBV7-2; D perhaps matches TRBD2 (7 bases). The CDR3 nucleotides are TGTGCCAGCAGCTTAGTTGGGGGGGCGTTCGGTACGCAGTATTTT. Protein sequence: CASSLVGGAFGTQYF.